Presented here are 9 T cell receptor beta chains from one specimen sequenced in a study of CD8+CD57+ T cells in acquired aplastic anemia. CDR3 and TCR beta VDJ profiling relied on genomic DNA as the template. TCRdb fed the reads into MiXCR, producing one record per CDR3 protein. The repertoire consists of a few hundred thousand distinct CDR3 sequences, with about a third occurring once and the leading ten covering 0.82%. In patients chosen for sequencing, flow cytometry had shown CD8+CD57+ cell expansion. Material: sorted CD4+, CD8+, or CD8+CD57+ T cells (not recorded which) from PBMCs. The receptors come from a human donor with aplastic anemia.

Comment on this clonotype: It is likely a read error, because the conserved phenylalanine at the end of the CDR3 is missing. V and J are TRBV29-1 and TRBJ1-2; 9 bases fit TRBD1. Trimming removed 7 bases from V and 6 bases from J; junction bases left unmatched: 6. This CDR3 has 12 amino acids. Germline assignment: CDR1 SQVTM and CDR2 ANQGSEA. CDR3 sequence (DNA): TGCAGCGCGGGGGGGACAGGGCATGGCTACACCGTC. Its translation: CSAGGTGHGYTV.

The sample holds a few counts of this clonotype. The CDR3 here is CAFRQGNTNTEAFF. In DNA, the CDR3 is TGTGCCTTCCGTCAGGGGAACACGAACACTGAAGCTTTCTTT. The rearrangement uses TRBV30 and TRBJ1-1, with D possibly being TRBD1 (6 bases). V was cut by 7 bases and J by 1 base, with 16 bases left in between. CDR1 and CDR2 from the germline V gene are GTSNPN and SVGIG (reference sequence). The CDR3 loop spans 14 amino acids.

This clonotype was detected a few times. The V and J genes are TRBV3-1 and TRBJ1-2; 9 positions agree with TRBD1. V shed 0 bases, J shed 5 bases, and the junction held 7 bases outside the gene matches. The V gene's germline CDR1 is LGHDT and CDR2 YNNKEL (reference sequence). The CDR3 consists of 16 residues. The CDR3 nucleotides are TGTGCCAGCAGCCAAGACTCGACCGGGACAGGGTATGGCTACACCTTC. Translating gives CASSQDSTGTGYGYTF.

The CDR3 is CSLAGDGYTF. The CDR3 DNA is TGCAGCTTGGCCGGGGATGGCTACACCTTC. The rearrangement links TRBV29-1 to TRBJ1-2; D gene ambiguous. This CDR3 has 10 residues. V lost 8 bases, J lost 6 bases, and 10 bases lay in between. Germline assignment: CDR1 SQVTM and CDR2 ANQGSEA. The whole variable domain, remainder taken from reference TRBV29-1 and TRBJ1-2, is SAVISQKPSRDICQRGTSLTIQCQVDSQVTMMFWYRQQPGQSLTLIATANQGSEATYESGFVIDKFPISRPNLTFSTLTVSNMSPEDSSIYLCSLAGDGYTFGSGTRLTVV.

This clonotype was found many times. This rearrangement joins TRBV19 to TRBJ1-3; D unresolved. V dropped 5 bases and J dropped 0 bases, with 11 bases sitting between them. The CDR3 sequence is 15 residues long. Germline V gene data show CDR1 as LNHDA and CDR2 as SQIVND (reference sequence). Here the CDR3 reads CASSPWVHSGNTIYF. CDR3 sequence (DNA): TGTGCCAGTAGTCCGTGGGTTCACTCTGGAAACACCATATATTTT.

V is TRBV29-1 and J is TRBJ2-5, with D perhaps being TRBD1 or TRBD2 (5 bases each). The V gene's germline CDR1 is SQVTM and CDR2 ANQGSEA. Trimming cost V 4 bases and J 1 base, with 13 bases left between them. The CDR3 has 14 amino acids. The DNA of the CDR3 is TGCAGCGTTGCTCCACTGGGACGCCAAGAGACCCAGTACTTC. Protein sequence: CSVAPLGRQETQYF. Drawing the rest from reference TRBV29-1 and TRBJ2-5, the complete variable domain is SAVISQKPSRDICQRGTSLTIQCQVDSQVTMMFWYRQQPGQSLTLIATANQGSEATYESGFVIDKFPISRPNLTFSTLTVSNMSPEDSSIYLCSVAPLGRQETQYFGPGTRLLVL.

This clonotype was counted at least ten times. The gene calls are TRBV19 and TRBJ2-7; D perhaps matches TRBD2 (7 bases). CDR1 and CDR2 from the germline V gene are LNHDA and SQIVND (reference sequence). V was trimmed by 11 bases and J by 3 bases, leaving 20 bases between them. This CDR3 is built from 14 residues. The CDR3 sequence is CAASSGRGGYEQYF. The CDR3 nucleotides are TGTGCCGCATCTAGCGGTCGAGGGGGCTACGAGCAGTACTTC.

This clonotype was found many times. The V and J genes are TRBV10-2 and TRBJ2-7, with 8 bases identical to TRBD1. This CDR3 spans 16 amino acids. The trim removed 6 bases at V and 4 bases at J, leaving 14 bases unmatched. Germline values: CDR1 WSHSY, CDR2 SAAADI. CDR3 protein: CASRDRGPRLEYEQYF. The CDR3 nucleotides read TGCGCCAGCAGAGACAGGGGTCCCCGTCTAGAGTACGAGCAGTACTTC.

This clonotype has only a few counts. The chain carries TRBV30 and TRBJ1-2; D unclear. The V end lost 0 bases, the J end lost 3 bases, and 14 bases lay between the germline ends. Germline V gene data show CDR1 as GTSNPN and CDR2 as SVGIG (reference sequence). CDR3 length equals 15 residues. In DNA, the CDR3 is TGTGCCTGGAGTGTATCTGTCCGGGTTTACTATGGCTACACCTTC. Protein product: CAWSVSVRVYYGYTF.